This TCR beta chain originates from a study of blood T cell repertoires in COVID-19 (dated by TCRdb to about 2020). Regarding the research as a whole: Collaborator samples came from the United States, Italy and Spain and covered acute and convalescent phases of COVID-19. The prospective study material was composed of cDNA or gDNA derived from T cells, B-cell-depleted T cells, or PBMCs. Subjects who had been exposed to COVID-19, were actively infected with it, or had recovered from it provided the deeply sampled blood TCRbeta repertoires that made up the dataset. The repertoires were made available in a free public database intended to serve as a resource for research on the immune response to SARS-CoV-2. The samples were drawn from the first 160 participants of the ongoing ImmuneRACE study and from more than 1,000 subjects provided by 6 global collaborators. Nearly every sample came with metadata listing a de-identified subject ID, COVID-19 status, age in years and sex. Where available, HLA class I and class II types were taken from metadata supplied by the sample provider and were not determined by assay-based typing.

As for this clone: The antigen it recognizes is unknown. Base qualities are not provided; no much larger clone lies one nucleotide away.

Findings and caveats that apply to the study as a whole: How much clinical and demographic metadata was included differed by source and by participant, and the metadata was provided uncurated.

From the cysteine up to the phenylalanine, the CDR3 has a length of 15 residues. Only CDR3 DNA remains: 45 bases, in frame from the first base. According to the germline V gene, CDR1 reads KGHSH and CDR2 reads LQKENI. Trimmed from V: 5 bases; trimmed from J: 7 bases; junction bases lacking a gene match: 7. Collaborating institutions collected whole blood in K2EDTA tubes following their own protocols. For TCRbeta analysis, collaborators shipped samples in one of three forms: frozen whole blood, isolated PBMCs, or DNA extracted from either of those sample types. TCRbeta CDR3 regions were amplified from genomic DNA using the immunoSEQ Assay, a bias-controlled multiplex PCR. On the study's bioinformatics: The number of nucleated cells in each sample was estimated by amplification of reference gene primers within the assay. To quantify the absolute abundance of each unique TCRbeta CDR3 rearrangement, sequence reads were collapsed and filtered. For each sample, productive Simpson clonality was calculated as the square root of Simpson's diversity index over productive rearrangements. Drawn from immuneACCESS, this table holds only the in-frame rearrangements with V and J called that TCRdb kept. Clones are partly lost; checked studies trace under half to an unresolved V gene and leave the rest unexplained. That table furnishes V, J and clone size, whereas the DNA furnished D and trimming. In all, the sample holds about 120,000 clones, and over 75% of those were seen once. Roughly 11% of the sample is taken by the ten largest.

The sequence joins TRBV18 to TRBJ2-2; a stretch of 10 junction bases matches TRBD1. The sample consisted of peripheral blood. This receptor was identified in a man aged 80 or over with acute or convalescent COVID-19. CDR3 region: CASSSGTGADGELFF. The nucleotide sequence reads TGTGCCAGCTCATCTGGGACAGGGGCCGACGGGGAGCTGTTTTTT.